The source of this T cell receptor beta chain is a study of CD8+CD57+ T cells in acquired aplastic anemia. Broader study findings: Between patients and controls, some 31 CD8+ CDR3 sequences were found in common.

Patients who underwent sequencing had shown CD8+CD57+ cell expansion by flow cytometry. The patients all had a severe acquired aplastic anemia diagnosis. Prior therapy had not been administered to any patient at the time of blood sampling. Using genomic DNA as the template, TCR beta VDJ and CDR3 profiling was carried out. Using its own MiXCR run on the reads, TCRdb lists one record per CDR3 protein. The table includes 150,000 to 200,000 distinct CDR3 sequences, approximately 51% detected once. Deletions cut 5 bases from V and 5 bases from J, with 6 bases between. Germline CDR1 SGHTA, CDR2 FQGNSA. There are 11 residues in the CDR3. Only one count was recorded for this clonotype. Its antigen is still unknown.

Sequencing was done on a sample of sorted CD4+, CD8+, or CD8+CD57+ T cells (not recorded which) from PBMCs. This sequence originates from a human donor with aplastic anemia. V gene TRBV7-2 combines with J gene TRBJ2-5; no definite D call. CDR3 protein: CASSALETQYF. CDR3 nucleotides: TGTGCCAGCAGCGCTCTCGAGACCCAGTACTTC.